These 24 T cell receptor beta chains originate from one sample sequenced in a study of T cell responses to AZD1222 COVID-19 vaccine. Data came from immunoSEQ multiplex PCR; TCRdb stores just in-frame clones and leaves some out. The data show about 110,000 clones, approximately 90% seen once. The specimen comprised peripheral blood, sampled on day 0 of AZD1222 vaccination. The receptors shown here come from an adult in good health.

This clone was seen a single time. The V and J genes are TRBV5-4 and TRBJ1-3, with D maybe TRBD1 (6 bases). The germline V gene encodes CDR1 SGHNT and CDR2 YYREEE (reference sequence). The CDR3 contains 16 residues. V lost 5 bases to trimming and J lost 6 bases, with 21 bases between them. CDR3 residues: CASRNTGARVENTIYF. The DNA of the CDR3 is TGTGCCAGCAGGAACACGGGGGCGCGGGTTGAAAACACCATATATTTT.

This chain uses TRBV6-5 with TRBJ2-7; D is perhaps TRBD2 (5 bases). Trimming took off 6 bases at V and 4 bases at J, with 13 bases between the two ends. Germline V gives CDR1 MNHEY, CDR2 SVGAGI. The CDR3 has 13 residues. CDR3 nucleotides: TGTGCCAGCAGCCCCCCGGGGTTGTACGAGCAGTACTTC. Its protein product is CASSPPGLYEQYF.

The rearrangement uses TRBV7-7 and TRBJ2-7; a weak D match, TRBD2 (7 bases). The germline V gene has CDR1 SSHAT and CDR2 FNYEAQ (reference sequence). The germline V and J ends were trimmed by 6 bases and 2 bases, with 17 bases remaining between them. The CDR3 extends over 15 amino acids. The CDR3 sequence is CASSPRGGAPYEQYF. The CDR3 nucleotides read TGTGCCAGCAGTCCAAGGGGGGGGGCCCCCTACGAGCAGTACTTC.

V is TRBV5-4 and J is TRBJ1-2; TRBD1 might be the D (6 bases). CDR1 and CDR2 from the germline V gene are SGHNT and YYREEE (reference sequence). The CDR3 has 15 amino acids. V gave up 0 bases and J gave up 8 bases, with 17 bases separating them. The CDR3 spells CASSLDAGAPGGYTF. The CDR3 DNA reads as TGTGCCAGCAGCTTGGATGCGGGGGCGCCTGGCGGCTACACCTTC.

The chain is built from TRBV7-8 and TRBJ2-7; no clear D gene. CDR3 length: 13 residues. The V and J ends lost 5 bases and 2 bases respectively, with 10 bases between them. Germline-derived CDR1 and CDR2 are SGHVS and FQNEAQ. The CDR3 bases are TGTGCCAGCAGCCCAAGACCAACCTACGAGCAGTACTTC. Protein sequence: CASSPRPTYEQYF.

This sequence joins TRBV19 and TRBJ1-1; D not resolved. Deletions cut 4 bases from V and 5 bases from J, with 11 bases between. The length of the CDR3 is 13 residues. Germline V gene sequence: CDR1 LNHDA, CDR2 SQIVND (reference sequence). CDR3: CASSSRVGTEAFF. The DNA of the CDR3 is TGTGCCAGTAGTAGTCGCGTGGGGACTGAAGCTTTCTTT.

A single count supports this clone. The chain links TRBV5-8 to TRBJ2-4, with D perhaps matching TRBD1 or TRBD2 (6 bases each). V was cut by 3 bases and J by 8 bases, with 12 bases left in between. The germline V gene encodes CDR1 SGHTS and CDR2 YDEGEE. This CDR3 is 13 amino acids long. DNA of the CDR3: TGTGCCAGCAGCTGGGGGGCTGAGGACATTCAGTACTTC. This codes for CASSWGAEDIQYF.

The chain uses TRBV5-1 and TRBJ1-2; D gene unclear. V lost 1 base to trimming and J lost 0 bases, with 16 bases between them. From germline, CDR1 is SGHRS and CDR2 YFSETQ. The CDR3 is 17 amino acids. The CDR3 region is CASSLIRTHATNYGYTF. CDR3 DNA sequence: TGCGCCAGCAGCTTGATAAGAACCCATGCCACTAACTATGGCTACACCTTC.

This chain joins TRBV9 and TRBJ1-3; 7 bases line up with TRBD1. The junction had 3 bases not matched to a gene; V was cut back by 2 bases and J by 1 base. This CDR3 region has 15 residues. Germline CDR1 and CDR2: SGDLS and YYNGEE. CDR3 loop: CASSVRTGSGNTIYF. The CDR3 nucleotides read TGTGCCAGCAGCGTCAGGACAGGTTCTGGAAACACCATATATTTT. The whole variable domain, filled in from reference TRBV9 and TRBJ1-3, reads DSGVTQTPKHLITATGQRVTLRCSPRSGDLSVYWYQQSLDQGLQFLIQYYNGEERAKGNILERFSAQQFPDLHSELNLSSLELGDSALYFCASSVRTGSGNTIYFGEGSWLTVV.

The J gene is TRBJ1-6, the V gene TRBV5-1; the match to TRBD1 covers 7 bases. Germline assignment: CDR1 SGHRS and CDR2 YFSETQ. The length of the CDR3 is 18 residues. Losses at the gene ends were 0 bases for V and 7 bases for J; bases not matched to a gene: 13. For the CDR3, the DNA is TGCGCCAGCAGCTTGGCCAGGGGGAGGCCGGAGAGAAATTCACCCCTCCACTTT. This gives the protein CASSLARGRPERNSPLHF. The whole variable domain, filled in from reference TRBV5-1 and TRBJ1-6, reads KAGVTQTPRYLIKTRGQQVTLSCSPISGHRSVSWYQQTPGQGLQFLFEYFSETQRNKGNFPGRFSGRQFSNSRSEMNVSTLELGDSALYLCASSLARGRPERNSPLHFGNGTRLTVT.

The CDR3 DNA sequence: TGCGCCAGCAGCTTTGGAACAGGGAGGAACACTGAAGCTTTCTTT. Translation gives CASSFGTGRNTEAFF. The chain has TRBV5-1 and TRBJ1-1, with D maybe TRBD1 (6 bases). The CDR3 totals 15 residues. Germline V gene data show CDR1 as SGHRS and CDR2 as YFSETQ. V was pared by 2 bases and J by 1 base, with 12 bases between.

The CDR3 loop is CASSYQSPGGETQYF. The DNA for the CDR3 is TGTGCCAGCAGTTACCAATCCCCTGGGGGCGAGACCCAGTACTTC. The genes are TRBV6-5 and TRBJ2-5, with D possibly TRBD1 on 6 matching bases. Germline values: CDR1 MNHEY, CDR2 SVGAGI. Trimming left V 2 bases short and J 5 bases short, with 15 bases between. This CDR3 is built from 15 residues.

This chain connects TRBV15 to TRBJ1-5; tentatively, D is TRBD1 (5 bases). Germline V gene sequence: CDR1 LNHNV, CDR2 YYDKDF (reference sequence). V was clipped by 3 bases and J by 6 bases, with 15 bases between them. The CDR3 sequence is 15 residues long. This CDR3 reads CATSSAGGRGQPQHF. The CDR3 nucleotides are TGTGCCACCAGCAGCGCCGGGGGGAGGGGTCAGCCCCAGCATTTT. Looking up the rest from reference TRBV15 and TRBJ1-5 gives the full variable domain: DAMVIQNPRYQVTQFGKPVTLSCSQTLNHNVMYWYQQKSSQAPKLLFHYYDKDFNNEADTPDNFQSRRPNTSFCFLDIRSPGLGDTAMYLCATSSAGGRGQPQHFGDGTRLSIL.

The gene calls are TRBV9 and TRBJ2-3; possible D gene TRBD2, 6 bases. V dropped 3 bases and J dropped 1 base, with 12 bases sitting between them. Per germline, CDR1 SGDLS and CDR2 YYNGEE. The CDR3 totals 15 residues. CDR3 sequence reads: CASSGWRGGTDTQYF. The CDR3 DNA reads as TGTGCCAGCAGCGGATGGCGGGGTGGCACAGATACGCAGTATTTT.

This clone was observed a handful of times. The V and J genes are TRBV12-3 or TRBV12-4 and TRBJ1-1; perhaps TRBD1 as D (6 bases). The CDR3 runs 13 residues. V shed 7 bases and J shed 2 bases, with 11 bases lying between them. The CDR3 loop reads CASTRTANTEAFF. The CDR3 coding sequence is TGTGCCAGCACAAGGACAGCCAACACTGAAGCTTTCTTT.

The chain recombines TRBV3-1 (or the pseudogene TRBV3-2) with TRBJ2-1, with D possibly TRBD2 on 5 matching bases. Germline assignment: CDR1 LGHDT and CDR2 YNNKEL (reference sequence). The CDR3 length is 13 residues. V was trimmed by 1 base and J by 12 bases, leaving 13 bases between them. The chain's CDR3 is CASSQGFPSLQFF. CDR3 bases: TGTGCCAGCAGCCAAGGATTCCCTAGCTTGCAGTTCTTC.

V usage is TRBV18 and J usage is TRBJ1-3; D is possibly TRBD1 (5 bases). CDR1 KGHSH and CDR2 LQKENI come from the germline V gene. Trimming removed 2 bases from V and 6 bases from J, with 14 bases in between. The CDR3 contains 15 residues. The CDR3 DNA reads TGTGCCAGCTCACCAGCCGGGGGGTCCGTAAACACCATATATTTT. It encodes CASSPAGGSVNTIYF.

Written as DNA, the CDR3 is TGTGCCAGCAGTTACGCAACTAGCGGGGGGGATATTGAGCAGTTCTTC. It specifies CASSYATSGGDIEQFF. The chain has TRBV6-2 or TRBV6-3 and TRBJ2-1, with 13 bases fitting TRBD2. Looked up from germline, CDR1 is MNHEY and CDR2 is SVGEGT. With V trimmed by 2 bases and J by 9 bases, 7 bases remained unmatched. The CDR3 loop spans 16 amino acids.

The chain links TRBV5-6 to TRBJ2-1, with 9 bases aligning to TRBD1. The CDR3 is 15 amino acids. After removal of 5 bases from V and 4 bases from J, the junction contained 7 bases not matched to a gene. The germline CDR1 and CDR2 sequences are SGHDT and YYEEEE. The CDR3 loop reads CASSLPGQGYNEQFF. CDR3 nucleotides: TGTGCCAGCAGTTTACCAGGACAGGGGTACAATGAGCAGTTCTTC.

The chain employs TRBV6-5 and TRBJ1-1, with TRBD1 matching 9 bases. After removal of 2 bases from V and 3 bases from J, the junction contained 4 bases not matched to a gene. Germline CDR1 is MNHEY and CDR2 is SVGAGI. This CDR3 has 15 residues. CDR3 bases: TGTGCCAGCAGTTACCCCGGGACAGGGCACACTGAAGCTTTCTTT. Its protein is CASSYPGTGHTEAFF.

The chain has TRBV5-8 and TRBJ2-2, with 8 bases aligning to TRBD1. The V and J ends lost 0 bases and 9 bases, in that order; junction bases with no gene match: 4. This CDR3 region has 14 residues. Germline CDR1 and CDR2: SGHTS and YDEGEE. CDR3 coding DNA: TGTGCCAGCAGCTTGGGACAGGGGATGCGGGAGCTGTTTTTT. Its protein is CASSLGQGMRELFF.

The count of this clone is one. The V call is TRBV3-1 (or the pseudogene TRBV3-2), the J call TRBJ1-6; no clear D. Germline values: CDR1 LGHDT, CDR2 YNNKEL (reference sequence). The CDR3 runs to 15 residues. Trimming removed 1 base at V and 9 bases at J, with 13 bases between. CDR3 loop: CASSQADMVASPLHF. The CDR3 DNA sequence: TGTGCCAGCAGCCAAGCCGACATGGTCGCTTCACCCCTCCACTTT.

The V call is TRBV6-4, the J call TRBJ1-5; the match to TRBD1 covers 8 bases. Germline lookup yields CDR1 MRHNA and CDR2 SNTAGT. CDR3 size: 14 residues. The V gene end was trimmed by 9 bases and the J gene end by 0 bases; junction bases not matched to a gene: 4. The CDR3 DNA reads as TGTGCCAGACCGGGACAGGCTAGCAATCAGCCCCAGCATTTT. Protein sequence: CARPGQASNQPQHF.

The chain is built from TRBV23-1 and TRBJ2-1, with D maybe TRBD1 (6 bases). TRBV23-1 is identified as an open reading frame with a role that is uncertain. The CDR3 spans 18 residues. Trimming removed 2 bases at V and 5 bases at J, with 22 bases between. CDR3 DNA: TGCGCCAGCAGTCAAGTACATCAGGGGCTACTTAAACACAATGAGCAGTTCTTC. Amino acids: CASSQVHQGLLKHNEQFF.